What follows are 10 T cell receptor beta chains derived from one specimen sequenced in a study of T cell responses to AZD1222 COVID-19 vaccine. Sequenced by immunoSEQ multiplex PCR; TCRdb stores in-frame clones only, minus some. In the table there are 180,000 or so clones, just under 90% of which are singletons. The sample here was peripheral blood, taken 28 days after the second dose of the MenACWY control vaccine. These receptors all come from an adult who received the MenACWY meningococcal vaccine as a control.

The rearrangement joins TRBV11-2 to TRBJ2-7, with D tentatively TRBD2 (6 bases). In germline, CDR1 is SGHAT, CDR2 FQNNGV. CDR3 length equals 13 residues. Trimming cost V 0 bases and J 7 bases, with 10 bases left between them. The CDR3 bases are TGTGCCAGCAGCTTAGATTTAGGAGGGGAGCAGTACTTC. Amino acids: CASSLDLGGEQYF. Variable domain in full (rest from reference TRBV11-2 and TRBJ2-7): EAGVAQSPRYKIIEKRQSVAFWCNPISGHATLYWYQQILGQGPKLLIQFQNNGVVDDSQLPKDRFSAERLKGVDSTLKIQPAKLEDSAVYLCASSLDLGGEQYFGPGTRLTVT.

The chain recombines TRBV11-2 with TRBJ1-1; D is uncertain. V was shortened by 5 bases and J by 5 bases, with 15 bases between the two germline ends. The CDR3 sequence is 14 residues long. CDR1 is SGHAT and CDR2 is FQNNGV in the germline V gene. This CDR3 is CASSPPYERTEAFF. In DNA, the CDR3 is TGTGCCAGCAGCCCCCCGTATGAGAGGACTGAAGCTTTCTTT.

The gene calls are TRBV4-3 and TRBJ1-2; the D is unclear. The V end was cut by 0 bases, the J end by 7 bases, with 12 bases between. Germline CDR1 LGHNA, CDR2 YSLEER. There are 14 residues in the CDR3. CDR3 nucleotide sequence: TGCGCCAGCAGCCAAGATCCGGGTATCTCTGGCTACACCTTC. It codes for CASSQDPGISGYTF.

This clone has a single count. The chain is built from TRBV19 and TRBJ2-5; 9 bases align to TRBD1. The CDR3 extends over 14 amino acids. Trimming took 6 bases from V and 2 from J; bases not matched to a gene: 4. Germline loops: CDR1 LNHDA, CDR2 SQIVND (reference sequence). The CDR3 loop is CASSPDRGQETQYF. As DNA, the CDR3 is TGTGCCAGTAGCCCTGACAGGGGGCAAGAGACCCAGTACTTC.

As to this clone: Other DNA sequences in the sample encode the same CDR3. The V gene is TRBV5-6, the J gene TRBJ1-5; 8 nucleotides line up with TRBD1. The CDR3 is made up of 16 amino acids. The J segment lost 0 bases and the V segment lost 0 bases, leaving 2 bases of the junction unmatched. Germline values: CDR1 SGHDT, CDR2 YYEEEE. The CDR3 DNA reads as TGTGCCAGCAGCTTGGGCGGACAGGGTAGCAATCAGCCCCAGCATTTT. Translation: CASSLGGQGSNQPQHF.

The V gene is TRBV19, the J gene TRBJ1-5; no clear D. The germline gives CDR1 LNHDA, CDR2 SQIVND (reference sequence). The CDR3 is 13 residues long. V lost 5 bases and J lost 3, with 8 bases in between. The CDR3 DNA reads TGTGCCAGTAGTTTCCAGCTCAATCAGCCCCAGCATTTT. This codes for CASSFQLNQPQHF.

The CDR3 reads CSARAYNEQFF. CDR3 nucleotides: TGCAGTGCTAGGGCATACAATGAGCAGTTCTTC. The chain recombines TRBV20-1 with TRBJ2-1; no definite D call. The CDR3 is 11 residues long. Trimming took off 3 bases at V and 4 bases at J, with 4 bases between the two ends. Germline CDR1 is DFQATT and CDR2 is SNEGSKA (reference sequence).

The rearrangement uses TRBV5-4 and TRBJ1-1, with D possibly matching TRBD1 (6 bases). The V end was cut by 2 bases, the J end by 4 bases, with 18 bases between. CDR3 size: 16 residues. Germline lookup yields CDR1 SGHNT and CDR2 YYREEE (reference sequence). CDR3 loop: CASSFPGAGLGTEAFF. The CDR3 bases are TGTGCCAGCAGCTTCCCGGGGGCAGGGTTGGGCACTGAAGCTTTCTTT.

The chain recombines TRBV7-2 with TRBJ2-5; 7 bases are a match to TRBD1. Germline values: CDR1 SGHTA, CDR2 FQGNSA. Trimming cost V 5 bases and J 5 bases; bases outside gene matches: 5. The CDR3 totals 13 residues. The CDR3 reads CASSPGTEETQYF. The CDR3, as DNA: TGTGCCAGCAGCCCCGGGACAGAGGAGACCCAGTACTTC. Full variable domain (outside the CDR3, taken from reference TRBV7-2 and TRBJ2-5): GAGVSQSPSNKVTEKGKDVELRCDPISGHTALYWYRQSLGQGLEFLIYFQGNSAPDKSGLPSDRFSAERTGGSVSTLTIQRTQQEDSAVYLCASSPGTEETQYFGPGTRLLVL.

This CDR3 reads CASSQGWGSLYGYTF. The CDR3 DNA is TGTGCCAGCAGCCAAGGATGGGGCAGTCTCTATGGCTACACCTTC. The chain joins TRBV14 to TRBJ1-2; D perhaps matches TRBD1 (5 bases). The germline CDR1 and CDR2 sequences are SGHDN and FVKESK. The CDR3 is made up of 15 amino acids. V was cut by 1 base and J by 4 bases, with 13 bases left in between.